This T cell receptor (beta chain) came from a study of blood T cell repertoires in COVID-19. Across the whole study: In each case, the material was cDNA or gDNA derived from T cells, B-cell-depleted T cells, or PBMCs.

The CDR3 is made up of 16 amino acids. V was clipped by 6 bases and J by 6 bases; unmatched bases: 13. Germline lookup yields CDR1 SNHLY and CDR2 FYNNEI. Sequencing was performed with immunoSEQ multiplex PCR; in TCRdb, only in-frame clones are kept and a portion is missing. The sample holds 250,000 to 350,000 clones, 70% to 90% seen once. The TCR originated in a woman aged 55-70 years with acute or convalescent COVID-19. The rearrangement joins TRBV2 to TRBJ1-4; the match to TRBD1 covers 7 bases. The sequenced material came from peripheral blood. Here the CDR3 reads CASSIETGLQDEKLFF. Written as DNA, the CDR3 is TGTGCCAGCAGCATTGAGACAGGGCTGCAGGATGAAAAACTGTTTTTT.